Listed below are T cell receptor beta chains from one sample, sequenced in a study of early T cells in non-severe SARS-CoV-2 infection. TCRdb redid the calling of the 5' RACE reads with MiXCR, one entry per CDR3 protein. This repertoire shows 50,000 to 60,000 distinct CDR3 sequences, under 9% found once; its top ten account for under 4.5%. The material sequenced was whole blood, taken at baseline. Every receptor here comes from an adult who was a healthcare worker with PCR-confirmed SARS-CoV-2 infection or an uninfected control (not recorded which). The conserved cysteine and the conserved F or W are not part of the CDR3 here. Each record gives: J gene, V gene, CDR3 protein.

TRBJ2-1 | TRBV7-9 | ASSLGAGSNEQF
TRBJ1-2 | TRBV7-8 | ASSLTPNREDGYT
TRBJ2-2 | TRBV7-6 | ASSFGLVGGELF
TRBJ2-3 | TRBV12-3/TRBV12-4 | ASSFGSGDTDTQY
TRBJ1-1 | TRBV6-5 | ASSPGASRNTEAF
TRBJ2-1 | TRBV7-8 | ASSLDRANEQF
TRBJ2-7 | TRBV7-8 | ASSIRTAYEQY
TRBJ2-3 | TRBV5-1 | ASSLRGGEPTDTQY
TRBJ2-1 | TRBV2 | ASSEPSGSNEQF
TRBJ1-1 | TRBV6-1 | ASRGQAGLNTEAF
TRBJ2-7 | TRBV7-2 | ASSSYLRTYEQY
TRBJ2-7 | TRBV7-2 | ASSSWTGVYEQY
TRBJ2-6 | TRBV7-3 | ASSLNPGSGANVLT
TRBJ2-7 | TRBV2 | ASSEDKPYEQY
TRBJ2-1 | TRBV5-6 | ASSPFLAGGINEQF